The 25 T cell receptor beta chains in this list originate from one sample, sequenced in a study of CD4+ T cells in melanoma. Method: immunoSEQ multiplex PCR; TCRdb's copy keeps in-frame clones and lacks some. The table shows more than 110,000 clones, with around nine tenths occurring only once. The receptors were gathered from a human donor with melanoma.

V gene TRBV5-1 combines with J gene TRBJ2-2; D not certain. Trimming took 4 bases from V and 6 from J, leaving 16 bases between them. CDR1 is SGHRS, CDR2 YFSETQ, per germline. This CDR3 is 15 amino acids long. CDR3 protein: CASSLDRSVSGELFF. The CDR3 DNA reads as TGCGCCAGCAGCCTCGATAGATCAGTTTCCGGGGAGCTGTTTTTT.

This clone has a single count. The chain has TRBV29-1 and TRBJ2-7, with 8 bases lining up with TRBD1. Germline CDR1 is SQVTM and CDR2 is ANQGSEA. The CDR3 is 11 residues long. The J segment lost 5 bases and the V segment lost 5 bases, leaving 2 bases of the junction unmatched. The CDR3 spells CSVQTGDEQYF. For the CDR3, the DNA is TGCAGCGTTCAGACAGGGGACGAGCAGTACTTC.

The chain uses TRBV5-8 and TRBJ1-1; no firm D call. Trimming took off 3 bases at V and 6 bases at J, with 21 bases between the two ends. The germline V gene has CDR1 SGHTS and CDR2 YDEGEE. The CDR3 runs 16 residues. CDR3 bases: TGTGCCAGCAGCTCAGAGAGAGGTCGGGGAGCCTCTGAAGCTTTCTTT. Translating gives CASSSERGRGASEAFF.

V and J are TRBV6-6 and TRBJ2-2, with 8 nucleotides matching TRBD1. CDR3 length: 14 residues. V trimming: 6 bases; J trimming: 3 bases; junction bases outside the gene matches: 3. Germline lookup yields CDR1 MNHNY and CDR2 SVGAGI (reference sequence). For the CDR3, the DNA is TGTGCCAGCAGCTGGGACAGGTACACCGGGGAGCTGTTTTTT. Its protein is CASSWDRYTGELFF.

CDR3 sequence: CASSQESAGGYNEQFF. CDR3 nucleotide sequence: TGCGCCAGCAGCCAAGAATCGGCAGGGGGATACAATGAGCAGTTCTTC. V usage is TRBV4-1 and J usage is TRBJ2-1, with 7 nucleotides matching TRBD1. CDR1 is MGHRA, CDR2 YSYEKL, per germline. V lost 0 bases and J lost 4; bases outside the gene matches: 6. CDR3 length equals 16 residues.

The chain combines TRBV30 with TRBJ1-1; 9 bases match TRBD1. Germline lookup yields CDR1 GTSNPN and CDR2 SVGIG (reference sequence). V shed 4 bases and J 5 bases; nucleotides not matched to a gene: 8. The CDR3 totals 14 residues. The CDR3 DNA is TGTGCCTGGACCACAGGACAGGGGAGGACTGAAGCTTTCTTT. Amino acids: CAWTTGQGRTEAFF.

This rearrangement joins TRBV19 to TRBJ2-3, with D tentatively TRBD1 (6 bases). Between the trimmed V and J ends, which lost 7 bases and 7 bases, there was a span of 18 bases. The CDR3 spans 14 residues. Germline V gene lookup returns CDR1 LNHDA and CDR2 SQIVND (reference sequence). CDR3 amino acids: CASISRDTSNTQYF. The CDR3 nucleotides are TGTGCCAGTATTAGTAGGGACACCTCTAATACGCAGTATTTT.

About this clone: One junction end disagrees with the germline gene, perhaps due to a read error. The genes are TRBV7-7 and TRBJ2-5; 7 bases are shared with TRBD1. Per germline, CDR1 SSHAT and CDR2 FNYEAQ (reference sequence). There are 14 residues in the CDR3. CDR3 loop: CASSPTGVSETQYF. The CDR3 coding sequence is TGTGCTAGCAGCCCTACAGGGGTCTCGGAGACCCAGTACTTC.

The V call is TRBV21-1, the J call TRBJ2-1; TRBD2 reflects the table's D call only, with no check against the DNA. TRBV21-1 is listed as a pseudogene. The CDR3 sequence is 17 residues long. CDR3 sequence (DNA): TGTGCCAGCAGCAAAGAGGGCGGACTAGCGGGGTCCGCTGAGCAGTTCTTC. This encodes CASSKEGGLAGSAEQFF.

V usage is TRBV11-2 and J usage is TRBJ1-5, with D possibly matching TRBD1 (6 bases). V was clipped by 1 base and J by 7 bases, with 14 bases between them. Germline V gene sequence: CDR1 SGHAT, CDR2 FQNNGV. The CDR3 sequence is 15 residues long. For the CDR3, the DNA is TGTGCCAGCAGCTTAGTAGGGGGGGCCGTACAGCCCCAGCATTTT. Translated: CASSLVGGAVQPQHF. Filled out from reference TRBV11-2 and TRBJ1-5, the complete variable domain reads EAGVAQSPRYKIIEKRQSVAFWCNPISGHATLYWYQQILGQGPKLLIQFQNNGVVDDSQLPKDRFSAERLKGVDSTLKIQPAKLEDSAVYLCASSLVGGAVQPQHFGDGTRLSIL.

The chain recombines TRBV5-1 with TRBJ1-1; a weak D match, TRBD1 (5 bases). Trimming removed 4 bases at V and 7 bases at J, with 20 bases between. Germline assignment: CDR1 SGHRS and CDR2 YFSETQ. The CDR3 is 15 residues long. The CDR3 sequence is CASSVGDSSIREAFF. The DNA for the CDR3 is TGCGCCAGCAGCGTGGGTGACAGTTCCATCCGTGAAGCTTTCTTT.

Turning to this clone: Sequence at one end of the junction differs from germline and may be a read error. The chain employs TRBV6-6 and TRBJ2-3; D might be TRBD2 (6 bases). This CDR3 contains 14 residues. Germline V CDR1 and CDR2: MNHNY, SVGAGI (reference sequence). The CDR3 reads CASSRGEVTYTQYF. CDR3 coding DNA: TGTGCCAGCTCCCGCGGGGAGGTCACATATACGCAGTATTTT.

The chain combines TRBV6-6 with TRBJ2-7; D unclear. Germline CDR1 and CDR2: MNHNY and SVGAGI (reference sequence). Deletions cut 0 bases from V and 3 bases from J, with 6 bases between. This CDR3 spans 13 amino acids. CDR3 nucleotide sequence: TGTGCCAGCAGTTACTCAAGTGACTACGAGCAGTACTTC. Translating it yields CASSYSSDYEQYF.

The chain has TRBV5-6 and TRBJ1-1; D perhaps matches TRBD1 (5 bases). The germline CDR1 and CDR2 sequences are SGHDT and YYEEEE. The CDR3 is 14 residues long. Trimming cost V 5 bases and J 5 bases, with 16 bases left between them. CDR3 coding DNA: TGTGCCAGCAGTCAACCAGGCGGGGGGACTGAAGCTTTCTTT. It is translated as CASSQPGGGTEAFF.

This clone was observed a single time. The rearrangement links TRBV7-6 to TRBJ2-5, with 8 bases lining up with TRBD2. The trim removed 4 bases at V and 4 bases at J, leaving 20 bases unmatched. This CDR3 is built from 19 residues. The germline gives CDR1 SGHVS, CDR2 FNYEAQ. In DNA form, the CDR3 reads TGTGCCAGCAGCTCCAACGCGGGGGGCCCACTCCCCGCCCCAGAGACCCAGTACTTC. This translates into CASSSNAGGPLPAPETQYF.

The V call is TRBV4-1, the J call TRBJ1-2; 8 positions agree with TRBD1. From germline, CDR1 is MGHRA and CDR2 YSYEKL. This CDR3 region has 14 residues. After removal of 6 bases from V and 5 bases from J, the junction contained 8 bases not matched to a gene. In nucleotides, the CDR3 is TGCGCCAGCAGGTCGCCGGGACAGGAGTATGGCTACACCTTC. Its protein is CASRSPGQEYGYTF.

This chain uses TRBV27 with TRBJ1-1; D gene ambiguous. The CDR3 length is 13 residues. Per the germline V gene, CDR1 is MNHEY and CDR2 is SMNVEV (reference sequence). Trimming cost V 5 bases and J 4 bases, with 11 bases left between them. The CDR3 spells CASSPGDGTEAFF. The CDR3, as DNA: TGTGCCAGCAGTCCGGGAGATGGCACTGAAGCTTTCTTT.

The chain employs TRBV2 and TRBJ2-4; 9 nucleotides align to TRBD2. The CDR3 spans 15 residues. Germline V gives CDR1 SNHLY, CDR2 FYNNEI. After removal of 7 bases from V and 4 bases from J, the junction contained 8 bases not matched to a gene. CDR3 nucleotide sequence: TGTGCCAGCATCCCTGGTGCGGGAGGGAAAAACATTCAGTACTTC. It codes for CASIPGAGGKNIQYF.

The V gene is TRBV27, the J gene TRBJ1-2, with 10 bases identical to TRBD1. The V segment lost 4 bases and the J segment 6 bases; nucleotides outside the gene matches: 14. Looked up from germline, CDR1 is MNHEY and CDR2 is SMNVEV (reference sequence). CDR3 length: 17 amino acids. The DNA for the CDR3 is TGTGCCAGCAGTTCGCCAGGATGGACAGGGGGAGCTGATGGCTACACCTTC. This sequence encodes CASSSPGWTGGADGYTF.

The CDR3 region has the DNA TGCGCCAGCAGCTTGCTCGGCCCGACGGGGGGAGAGACCCAGTACTTC. Translating gives CASSLLGPTGGETQYF. The chain is built from TRBV5-1 and TRBJ2-5; TRBD2 matches 7 bases. With 1 base clipped from V and 4 bases from J, the junction kept 10 bases outside the gene matches. Germline CDR1 and CDR2: SGHRS and YFSETQ. The CDR3 contains 16 residues.

This clone was recorded only once. The J gene is TRBJ1-1, the V gene TRBV4-1, with D possibly matching TRBD1 (5 bases). The germline CDR1 and CDR2 sequences are MGHRA and YSYEKL. V lost 4 bases and J lost 3, with 18 bases in between. There are 16 residues in the CDR3. The CDR3 is CASSPSLSREDTEAFF. The CDR3 nucleotides are TGCGCCAGCAGCCCATCACTCTCCAGGGAGGACACTGAAGCTTTCTTT.

This chain connects TRBV15 to TRBJ1-6; 7 bases are a match to TRBD1. From germline, CDR1 is LNHNV and CDR2 YYDKDF (reference sequence). The J segment lost 4 bases and the V segment lost 3 bases, leaving 6 bases of the junction unmatched. The CDR3 consists of 16 residues. CDR3 protein: CATSRGRGLYNSPLHF. The CDR3, as DNA: TGTGCCACCAGCAGGGGAAGGGGGCTGTATAATTCACCCCTCCACTTT.

V gene TRBV27 combines with J gene TRBJ1-2, with a weak D call TRBD1 (6 bases). V lost 5 bases and J 0 bases, leaving 13 bases between the germline ends. This CDR3 contains 15 residues. From germline, CDR1 is MNHEY and CDR2 SMNVEV (reference sequence). The DNA of the CDR3 is TGTGCCAGCAGTGGTCCTGGACAGTCTAACTATGGCTACACCTTC. Translation gives CASSGPGQSNYGYTF.

V and J are TRBV11-2 and TRBJ2-2; D tentatively fits TRBD1 or TRBD2 (5 bases each). V lost 8 bases and J lost 6, with 22 bases in between. The CDR3 has 16 residues. The V gene's germline CDR1 is SGHAT and CDR2 FQNNGV. The CDR3 spells CASSHGQGARAGELFF. Here the CDR3 DNA reads TGTGCCAGCTCCCACGGGCAGGGAGCCAGGGCCGGGGAGCTGTTTTTT.

This chain links TRBV2 with TRBJ1-2, with a possible D match to TRBD1 (6 bases). The germline V and J ends were trimmed by 10 bases and 5 bases, with 17 bases remaining between them. CDR1 and CDR2 from the germline V gene are SNHLY and FYNNEI. The CDR3 contains 13 residues. CDR3 sequence reads: CATTDRFSYGYTF. Here the CDR3 DNA reads TGTGCCACCACAGACAGGTTCTCATATGGCTACACCTTC.